Below, one TCR beta chain is given with its context. Only in-frame clones appear in the TCRdb table, and some are missing; sequencing was by immunoSEQ multiplex PCR. The table shows some 500,000 clones, with approximately 77% occurring only once. This sample was included in a study of shared clonotypes between healthy human individuals. V gave up 6 bases and J gave up 0 bases, with 18 bases separating them. CDR1 is KGHSH, CDR2 LQKENI, per germline. The CDR3 consists of 16 residues. This receptor was taken from a woman in her 40s in good health. Some clones in this sample may be carry-over from other donors' samples. Input material: PBMCs. The rearrangement joins TRBV18 to TRBJ2-7; D ambiguous. The CDR3 protein is CASSSRRQDPSYEQYF. The CDR3 bases are TGTGCCAGCTCCTCTCGAAGGCAGGATCCCTCCTACGAGCAGTACTTC.